This is a list of T cell receptor beta chains from one sample in a study of radiotherapy plus CTLA-4 blockade in lung cancer. Sequenced by immunoSEQ multiplex PCR; TCRdb stores in-frame clones only, minus some. The sample yields tens of thousands of clones, 80% to 85% seen once. Material: peripheral blood, obtained from a patient treated with radiotherapy plus ipilimumab. The source is a human donor with non-small cell lung cancer that progressed on radiotherapy plus ipilimumab. Each CDR3 is given with its conserved first and last residue. D genes are given only for firm matches. The size of a clone is reported for some rows only, either as once, few or many, or as a class for expanded clones.

j_call	v_call	clone_size	d_call	cdr3_nt	cdr3_aa
TRBJ2-7	TRBV2	-	TRBD2	TGTGCCAGCAGGACCGGGACTAGCGTCTCCTACGAGCAGTACTTC	CASRTGTSVSYEQYF
TRBJ2-1	TRBV19	-	TRBD2	TGTGCCAGTAGTATACGCGGGAGCTCCTACAATGAGCAGTTCTTC	CASSIRGSSYNEQFF
TRBJ1-5	TRBV30	once	-	TGTGCCTGGGCACAGGATAGCAATCAGCCCCAGCATTTT	CAWAQDSNQPQHF
TRBJ2-1	TRBV25-1	-	TRBD2	TGTGCCAGCAGTGAACCGGGGGGAAATGAGCAGTTCTTC	CASSEPGGNEQFF
TRBJ2-2	TRBV7-2	-	-	TGTGCCAGCAGCTGGGGTGGGGATTCCACCGGGGAGCTGTTTTTT	CASSWGGDSTGELFF
TRBJ1-1	TRBV9	-	-	TGTGCCAGCTCACAGGGTTTGGGGGACAACACTGAAGCTTTCTTT	CASSQGLGDNTEAFF
TRBJ1-3	TRBV29-1	-	-	TGCAGCGTTGAAATGGGGGCAGGTGGAAACACCATATATTTT	CSVEMGAGGNTIYF
TRBJ2-3	TRBV27	-	-	TGTGCCAGCATTTCTAGCACAGATACGCAGTATTTT	CASISSTDTQYF
TRBJ2-3	TRBV19	once	-	TGTGCCAGTAGTGCCGGACAGACAGATACGCAGTATTTT	CASSAGQTDTQYF
TRBJ2-5	TRBV10-3	-	-	TGTGCCATTAGCCGGGACTACCAAGAGACCCAGTACTTC	CAISRDYQETQYF
TRBJ2-7	TRBV5-1	-	-	TGCGCCAGCAGCTTGGCCACAGGTCCATCCTACGAGCAGTACTTC	CASSLATGPSYEQYF
TRBJ2-3	TRBV7-9	-	TRBD2	TGTGCCAGCAGCGCAGGGACTAGCGGAATCACAGATACGCAGTATTTT	CASSAGTSGITDTQYF
TRBJ2-5	TRBV29-1	-	-	TGCAGCGTCCTCCCGACAGGCCGAGAGACCCAGTACTTC	CSVLPTGRETQYF
TRBJ1-5	TRBV27	-	-	TGTGCCAGCAGTTCGGGGGGAATTAAGCCCCAGCATTTT	CASSSGGIKPQHF
TRBJ2-3	TRBV29-1	-	-	TGCAGCGTTGAAAGACGACAGAGGGGTACAGATACGCAGTATTTT	CSVERRQRGTDTQYF
TRBJ2-1	TRBV28	many	TRBD2	TGTGCCAGCAGCCGCCGACTAGCTTACAGCTCCTACAATGAGCAGTTCTTC	CASSRRLAYSSYNEQFF